This entry concerns a single T cell receptor beta chain. This sample is part of a study of blood T cell repertoires in COVID-19. There are 13 residues in the CDR3. From germline, CDR1 is LNHDA and CDR2 SQIVND (reference sequence). Trimming pared 3 bases from V and 5 bases from J, leaving 7 bases between. Assay used: immunoSEQ multiplex PCR; TCRdb lists only in-frame clones, some missing. Of around 120,000 clones in the sample, almost 90% are singletons; the top ten hold 3.8%. The receptor was derived from a woman aged 55-69 years with COVID-19, enrolled during active disease. The chain uses TRBV19 and TRBJ1-4, with D possibly TRBD1 on 5 matching bases. The sequencing sample was made of peripheral blood. Written as DNA, the CDR3 is TGTGCCAGTAGTATCAGGGCGAATGAAAAACTGTTTTTT. Its translation: CASSIRANEKLFF.